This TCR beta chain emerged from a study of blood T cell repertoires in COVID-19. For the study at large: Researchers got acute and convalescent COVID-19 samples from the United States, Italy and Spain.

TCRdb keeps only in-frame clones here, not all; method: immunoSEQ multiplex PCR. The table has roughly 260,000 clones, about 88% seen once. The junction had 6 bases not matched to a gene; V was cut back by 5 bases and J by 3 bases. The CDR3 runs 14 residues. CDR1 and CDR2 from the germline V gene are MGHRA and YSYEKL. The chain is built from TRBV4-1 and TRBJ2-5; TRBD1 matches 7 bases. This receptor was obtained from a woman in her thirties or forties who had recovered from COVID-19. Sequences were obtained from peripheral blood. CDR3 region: CASSFTGTEETQYF. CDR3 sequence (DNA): TGCGCCAGCAGCTTTACCGGGACAGAAGAGACCCAGTACTTC.